The clone carrying this TCR beta chain was seen repeatedly, ten times or more. The antigen is unknown. Germline V CDR1 and CDR2: SGHTA, FQGTGA. There are 12 residues in the CDR3. V lost 6 bases and J 6 bases, leaving 9 bases between the germline ends. The data were obtained in a study of blood T cells in healthy people across ages. Then a second PCR, running roughly 7 to 11 cycles, was carried out with a sample-barcoded 5' primer and a J-beta primer mix. The study obtained at least 2.5 million CDR3-containing paired-end reads from every sample. A single record per CDR3 protein comes from TCRdb applying MiXCR to the 5' RACE reads. The sample records about 1.1 million distinct CDR3 sequences, approximately 38% being singletons. The study drew donors from healthy Caucasian individuals in Russia aged about 6 to 95. Study-level findings and limits: Estimates of diversity drawn from one million T cells were considered underestimates. Higher diversity, along with more naive CD4+ cells, distinguished long-lived donors from aged donors.

This sequence joins TRBV7-3 and TRBJ2-1; D is unresolved. The origin of this receptor is a man between 18 and 35 years old in good health. The sample was blood. CDR3 residues: CASSRNGNEQFF. The CDR3 DNA is TGTGCCAGCAGTCGAAATGGCAATGAGCAGTTCTTC.